These 10 T cell receptor beta chains were sequenced from one sample in a study of cytomegalovirus exposure and HLA in healthy donors (dated by TCRdb to about 2017). Library method: the immunoSEQ multiplex PCR assay. The multiplex PCR relied on a mix of 60 forward primers for TCR Vbeta segments and 13 reverse primers for TCR Jbeta segments. Drawn from immuneACCESS, this table holds only the in-frame rearrangements with V and J called that TCRdb kept. Clones are partly lost; checked studies trace under half to an unresolved V gene and leave the rest unexplained. In this sample the table shows approximately 80,000 clones, 78% of which occur a single time. Just under 2.5% of the sample is in the top ten clones. The source material was PBMCs. These receptors all stem from a male donor in good health and CMV-seropositive.

Of note for this clone: At the DNA level, this CDR3 is encoded by other sequences in the same sample as well. V is TRBV15 and J is TRBJ2-1, with D possibly TRBD1 on 6 matching bases. V was cut by 0 bases and J by 9 bases, with 9 bases left in between. Germline V gene sequence: CDR1 LNHNV, CDR2 YYDKDF (reference sequence). CDR3 length: 13 residues. The CDR3 DNA reads as TGTGCCACCAGCAGAGACAGGGGTCGTGAGCAGTTCTTC. Amino acid sequence: CATSRDRGREQFF.

The chain uses TRBV9 and TRBJ2-1; D possibly corresponds to TRBD1 (6 bases). CDR3 size: 17 residues. V lost 3 bases to trimming and J lost 0 bases, with 16 bases between them. CDR1 and CDR2 (germline): SGDLS, YYNGEE. CDR3 nucleotide sequence: TGTGCCAGCAGCGGAGGCCCGGGACAAAACTCCTACAATGAGCAGTTCTTC. Protein sequence: CASSGGPGQNSYNEQFF.

V gene TRBV6-5 combines with J gene TRBJ2-3; possible D gene TRBD2, 5 bases. V gave up 4 bases and J gave up 1 base, with 12 bases separating them. CDR3 size: 15 residues. Germline loops: CDR1 MNHEY, CDR2 SVGAGI. The CDR3 is CASSLGPRGTDTQYF. The DNA for the CDR3 is TGTGCCAGCAGTTTGGGCCCGAGGGGCACAGATACGCAGTATTTT.

V and J are TRBV6-1 and TRBJ1-2; D gene ambiguous. The CDR3 has 13 amino acids. The germline gives CDR1 MNHNS, CDR2 SASEGT. Trimming stripped 2 bases from V and 4 bases from J, with 8 bases between. CDR3 residues: CASSEPLRYGYTF. The CDR3 DNA reads TGTGCCAGCAGTGAACCACTCCGCTATGGCTACACCTTC.

This clone was detected a few times. The chain combines TRBV5-8 with TRBJ1-5; D might be TRBD1 (5 bases). There are 15 residues in the CDR3. Germline assignment: CDR1 SGHTS and CDR2 YDEGEE. Trimming left V 4 bases short and J 4 bases short, with 15 bases between. CDR3 loop: CASSLGRGSNQPQHF. As DNA, the CDR3 is TGTGCCAGCAGCCTGGGGCGGGGATCAAATCAGCCCCAGCATTTT.

The sample holds one count of this clone. The rearrangement uses TRBV7-9 and TRBJ2-7; D might be TRBD2 (7 bases). V gave up 2 bases and J gave up 7 bases, with 18 bases separating them. CDR1 is SEHNR and CDR2 is FQNEAQ in the germline V gene (reference sequence). The CDR3 runs to 15 residues. The DNA for the CDR3 is TGTGCCAGCAGCTTACATAGCAGGGGACTATTTGAGCAGTACTTC. It encodes CASSLHSRGLFEQYF.

The chain carries TRBV7-9 and TRBJ2-7; tentative D call: TRBD1 (5 bases). Trimming cost V 5 bases and J 0 bases, with 8 bases left between them. CDR3 length: 13 amino acids. Germline CDR1 reads SEHNR; CDR2 reads FQNEAQ (reference sequence). The CDR3 sequence: CASSRRGSYEQYF. The CDR3, as DNA: TGTGCCAGCAGCCGTAGGGGCTCCTACGAGCAGTACTTC.

The chain carries TRBV19 and TRBJ1-5, with 7 bases lining up with TRBD1. The CDR3 loop spans 14 amino acids. The V segment lost 7 bases and the J segment 6 bases; nucleotides outside the gene matches: 9. Germline CDR1 LNHDA, CDR2 SQIVND (reference sequence). CDR3 amino acids: CASTGQGVSQPQHF. CDR3 DNA: TGTGCCAGTACTGGCCAGGGGGTGAGTCAGCCCCAGCATTTT. The whole variable domain, filled in from reference TRBV19 and TRBJ1-5, reads DGGITQSPKYLFRKEGQNVTLSCEQNLNHDAMYWYRQDPGQGLRLIYYSQIVNDFQKGDIAEGYSVSREKKESFPLTVTSAQKNPTAFYLCASTGQGVSQPQHFGDGTRLSIL.

The rearrangement links TRBV28 to TRBJ1-2, with D possibly matching TRBD1 (5 bases). The CDR3 runs to 11 residues. The V end was cut by 7 bases, the J end by 6 bases, with 9 bases between. Germline V gene sequence: CDR1 MDHEN, CDR2 SYDVKM. The CDR3: CASTRGDGYTF. The CDR3 DNA reads as TGTGCCAGCACCCGGGGGGATGGCTACACCTTC.

The chain is built from TRBV5-6 and TRBJ2-1; D gene ambiguous. CDR3 length: 13 residues. V was pared by 4 bases and J by 0 bases, with 5 bases between. Germline values: CDR1 SGHDT, CDR2 YYEEEE. The CDR3 nucleotides are TGTGCCAGCAGCCTGTCCTCCTACAATGAGCAGTTCTTC. This gives the protein CASSLSSYNEQFF.